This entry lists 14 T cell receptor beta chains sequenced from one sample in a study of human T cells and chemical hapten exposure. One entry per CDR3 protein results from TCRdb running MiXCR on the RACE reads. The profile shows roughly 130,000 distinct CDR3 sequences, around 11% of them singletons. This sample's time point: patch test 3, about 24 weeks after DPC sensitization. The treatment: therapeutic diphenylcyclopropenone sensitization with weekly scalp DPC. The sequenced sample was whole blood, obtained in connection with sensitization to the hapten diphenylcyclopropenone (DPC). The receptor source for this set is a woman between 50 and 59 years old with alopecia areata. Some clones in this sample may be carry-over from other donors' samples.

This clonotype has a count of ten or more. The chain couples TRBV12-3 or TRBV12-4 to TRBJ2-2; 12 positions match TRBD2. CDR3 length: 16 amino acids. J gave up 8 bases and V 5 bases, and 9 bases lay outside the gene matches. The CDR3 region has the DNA TGTGCCAGCAGTCCTGGACTAGCGGGATCGAAAGGGGAGCTGTTTTTT. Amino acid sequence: CASSPGLAGSKGELFF.

In DNA, the CDR3 is TGTGCCAGCAGCTCCCTCACCCGGGGAAATGAGCAGTTCTTC. It is translated as CASSSLTRGNEQFF. The chain has TRBV11-2 and TRBJ2-1; possibly TRBD2 for D (5 bases). Germline CDR1 reads SGHAT; CDR2 reads FQNNGV. The CDR3 spans 14 residues. The V end was cut by 4 bases, the J end by 7 bases, with 14 bases between.

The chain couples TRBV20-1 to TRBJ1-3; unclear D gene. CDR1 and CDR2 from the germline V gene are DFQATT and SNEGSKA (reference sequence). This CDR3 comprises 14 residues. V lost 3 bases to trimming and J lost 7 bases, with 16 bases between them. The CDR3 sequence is CSASKGRQGNTIYF. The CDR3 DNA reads TGCAGTGCTAGTAAGGGCCGCCAAGGGAACACCATATATTTT.

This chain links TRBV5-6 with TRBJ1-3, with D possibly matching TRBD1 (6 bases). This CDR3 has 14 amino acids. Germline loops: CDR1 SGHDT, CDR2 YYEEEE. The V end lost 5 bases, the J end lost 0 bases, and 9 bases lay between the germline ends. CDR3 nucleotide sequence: TGTGCCAGCAGTGGACAGTACTCTGGAAACACCATATATTTT. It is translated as CASSGQYSGNTIYF.

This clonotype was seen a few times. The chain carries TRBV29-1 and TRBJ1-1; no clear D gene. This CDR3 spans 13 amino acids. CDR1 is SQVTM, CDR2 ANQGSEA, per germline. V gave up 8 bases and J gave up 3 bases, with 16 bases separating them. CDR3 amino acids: CSWRVNLDTEAFF. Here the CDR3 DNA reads TGCAGCTGGAGGGTGAATTTGGACACTGAAGCTTTCTTT.

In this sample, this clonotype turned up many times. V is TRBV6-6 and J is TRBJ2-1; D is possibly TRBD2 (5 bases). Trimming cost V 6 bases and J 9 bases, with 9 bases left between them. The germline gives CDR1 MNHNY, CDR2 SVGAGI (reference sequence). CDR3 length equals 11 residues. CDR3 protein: CASRSGPEQFF. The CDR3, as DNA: TGTGCCAGCAGGAGCGGTCCTGAGCAGTTCTTC.

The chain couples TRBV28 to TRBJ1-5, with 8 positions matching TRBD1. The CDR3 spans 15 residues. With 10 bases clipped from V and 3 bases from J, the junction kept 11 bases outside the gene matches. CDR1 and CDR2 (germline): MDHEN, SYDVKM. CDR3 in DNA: TGTGCCACAGGGTCCAGGGGGCGGAACAATCAGCCCCAGCATTTT. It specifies CATGSRGRNNQPQHF.

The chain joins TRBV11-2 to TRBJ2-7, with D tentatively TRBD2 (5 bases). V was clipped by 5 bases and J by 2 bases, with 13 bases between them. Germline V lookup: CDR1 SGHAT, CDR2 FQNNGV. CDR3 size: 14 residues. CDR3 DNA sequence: TGTGCCAGCAGCCCCGAGGACTGGCCCTACGAGCAGTACTTC. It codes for CASSPEDWPYEQYF.

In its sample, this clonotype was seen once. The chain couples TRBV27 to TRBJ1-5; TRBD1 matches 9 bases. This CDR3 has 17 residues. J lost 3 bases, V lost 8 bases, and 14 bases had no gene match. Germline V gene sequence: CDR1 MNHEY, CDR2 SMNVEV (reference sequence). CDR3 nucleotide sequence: TGTGCCAGCCGAAGAGGGGACAGGGAGATGTCCAATCAGCCCCAGCATTTT. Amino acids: CASRRGDREMSNQPQHF.

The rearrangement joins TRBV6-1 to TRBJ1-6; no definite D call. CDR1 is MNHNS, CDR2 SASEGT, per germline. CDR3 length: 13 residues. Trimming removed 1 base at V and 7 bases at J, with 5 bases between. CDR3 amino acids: CASSEGTNSPLHF. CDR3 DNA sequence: TGTGCCAGCAGTGAAGGGACGAATTCACCCCTCCACTTT.

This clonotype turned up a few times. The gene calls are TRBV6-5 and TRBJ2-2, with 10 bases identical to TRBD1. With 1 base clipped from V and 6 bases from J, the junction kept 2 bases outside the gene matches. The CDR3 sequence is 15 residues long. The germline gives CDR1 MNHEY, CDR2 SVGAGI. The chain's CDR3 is CASSYWDRGPGELFF. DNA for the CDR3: TGTGCCAGCAGTTACTGGGACAGGGGACCCGGGGAGCTGTTTTTT.

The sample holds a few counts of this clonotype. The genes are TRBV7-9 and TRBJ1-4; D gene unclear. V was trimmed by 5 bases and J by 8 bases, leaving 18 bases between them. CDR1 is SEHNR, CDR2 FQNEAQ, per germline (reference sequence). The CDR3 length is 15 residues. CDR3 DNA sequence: TGTGCCAGCAGCCAAGGACGGATGCCCCGAGAAAAACTGTTTTTT. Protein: CASSQGRMPREKLFF.

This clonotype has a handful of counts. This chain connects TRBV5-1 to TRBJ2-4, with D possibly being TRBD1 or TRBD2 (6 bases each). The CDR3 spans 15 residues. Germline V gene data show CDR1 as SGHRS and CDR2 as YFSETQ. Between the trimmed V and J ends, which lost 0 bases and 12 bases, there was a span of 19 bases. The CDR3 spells CASSLDPGGQGNQYF. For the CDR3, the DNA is TGCGCCAGCAGCTTGGATCCCGGGGGCCAGGGAAATCAGTACTTC.

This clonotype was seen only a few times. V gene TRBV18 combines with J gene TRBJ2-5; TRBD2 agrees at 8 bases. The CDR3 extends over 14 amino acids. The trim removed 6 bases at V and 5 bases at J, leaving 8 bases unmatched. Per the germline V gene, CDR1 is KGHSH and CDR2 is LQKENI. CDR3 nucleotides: TGTGCCAGCTCGCCGGTCGGGGGGGAGGAGACCCAGTACTTC. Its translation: CASSPVGGEETQYF.